Shown below are 25 T cell receptor beta chains from a single sample sequenced in a study of T cell responses to AZD1222 COVID-19 vaccine. Assay used: immunoSEQ multiplex PCR; TCRdb lists only in-frame clones, some missing. Among 55,000 to 60,000 clones, 75% to 90% were seen once, and the ten largest hold roughly a fifth. The input for sequencing was peripheral blood, taken on day 0 of MenACWY control vaccination. The receptors shown here come from an adult in good health.

V usage is TRBV4-3 and J usage is TRBJ1-5; D call uncertain. The CDR3 totals 14 residues. V lost 0 bases and J 4 bases, leaving 7 bases between the germline ends. Germline lookup yields CDR1 LGHNA and CDR2 YSLEER. CDR3: CASSQDQLNQPQHF. DNA for the CDR3: TGCGCCAGCAGCCAAGACCAGCTTAATCAGCCCCAGCATTTT.

The rearrangement links TRBV9 to TRBJ1-1; possible D gene TRBD1, 5 bases. Trimming shortened V by 0 bases and J by 11 bases, and 14 bases separated the two germline ends. The germline CDR1 and CDR2 sequences are SGDLS and YYNGEE. CDR3 length equals 13 residues. The CDR3, as DNA: TGTGCCAGCAGCGTAGATCGGGTAGGGGAGGCTTTCTTT. This sequence encodes CASSVDRVGEAFF.

This rearrangement joins TRBV12-5 to TRBJ2-7; the D gene could be TRBD1 or TRBD2 (5 bases each). CDR1 is LGHNT, CDR2 FRNRAP, per germline. Deletions cut 3 bases from V and 3 bases from J, with 15 bases between. The CDR3 extends over 15 amino acids. The CDR3 DNA follows: TGTGCTAGTGGTTTCGACAGAGCGGAAAACTACGAGCAGTACTTC. It translates to CASGFDRAENYEQYF.

This clone was seen only a few times. CDR3 protein: CARSTPRTGTSGRYEQFF. CDR3 coding DNA: TGTGCCAGATCAACCCCCCGGACCGGGACTAGCGGGAGATATGAGCAGTTCTTC. The V gene is TRBV19, the J gene TRBJ2-1; 14 nucleotides match TRBD2. The germline V gene encodes CDR1 LNHDA and CDR2 SQIVND (reference sequence). This CDR3 is built from 18 residues. J lost 8 bases, V lost 9 bases, and 18 bases had no gene match.

The chain has TRBV6-5 and TRBJ1-1; D not certain. From germline, CDR1 is MNHEY and CDR2 SVGAGI. The CDR3 sequence is 14 residues long. V was clipped by 2 bases and J by 0 bases, with 7 bases between them. This chain's CDR3 is CASSYGQMNTEAFF. DNA for the CDR3: TGTGCCAGCAGTTACGGGCAGATGAACACTGAAGCTTTCTTT.

The V call is TRBV6-1, the J call TRBJ1-1; D not resolved. This CDR3 region has 12 residues. Germline loops: CDR1 MNHNS, CDR2 SASEGT. V shed 0 bases and J shed 12 bases, with 11 bases lying between them. CDR3 residues: CASSEALAETFF. CDR3 nucleotides: TGTGCCAGCAGTGAAGCGCTAGCGGAAACTTTCTTT.

The chain carries TRBV6-4 and TRBJ2-1; 14 nucleotides match TRBD2. Germline V CDR1 and CDR2: MRHNA, SNTAGT. The trim removed 6 bases at V and 8 bases at J, leaving 6 bases unmatched. The CDR3 is made up of 15 amino acids. CDR3 sequence (DNA): TGTGCCAGCAGCCCCGGGACTAGCGGGAGCGATGAGCAGTTCTTC. This codes for CASSPGTSGSDEQFF.

This clone came up many times. The chain combines TRBV6-2 or TRBV6-3 with TRBJ1-2, with D possibly TRBD1 on 5 matching bases. Per germline, CDR1 MNHEY and CDR2 SVGEGT. The CDR3 loop spans 14 amino acids. V shed 1 base and J shed 3 bases, with 9 bases lying between them. The chain's CDR3 is CASSYFRDDYGYTF. The DNA for the CDR3 is TGTGCCAGCAGTTACTTCAGGGATGACTATGGCTACACCTTC.

The chain employs TRBV18 and TRBJ2-5, with D perhaps matching TRBD1 (6 bases). CDR1 KGHSH and CDR2 LQKENI come from the germline V gene. V was shortened by 6 bases and J by 0 bases, with 8 bases between the two germline ends. The CDR3 has 13 amino acids. The CDR3 bases are TGTGCCAGCTCGAGGGGGTACCAAGAGACCCAGTACTTC. It encodes CASSRGYQETQYF. Full variable domain (outside the CDR3, taken from reference TRBV18 and TRBJ2-5): NAGVMQNPRHLVRRRGQEARLRCSPMKGHSHVYWYRQLPEEGLKFMVYLQKENIIDESGMPKERFSAEFPKEGPSILRIQQVVRGDSAAYFCASSRGYQETQYFGPGTRLLVL.

This chain joins TRBV19 and TRBJ1-1; tentative D call: TRBD1 (5 bases). The CDR3 length is 14 residues. V dropped 6 bases and J dropped 2 bases, with 13 bases sitting between them. From germline, CDR1 is LNHDA and CDR2 SQIVND (reference sequence). CDR3 sequence reads: CASSDDRVNTEAFF. The CDR3 nucleotides read TGTGCCAGTAGCGATGACAGAGTTAACACTGAAGCTTTCTTT.

The chain links TRBV2 to TRBJ1-5; D perhaps matches TRBD1 (5 bases). Germline assignment: CDR1 SNHLY and CDR2 FYNNEI. The CDR3 sequence is 13 residues long. V lost 7 bases and J lost 6, with 13 bases in between. CDR3 DNA sequence: TGTGCCAGCAAGGGGCTTAGGAGTCAGCCCCAGCATTTT. Translated: CASKGLRSQPQHF. The full variable domain, completed using reference TRBV2 and TRBJ1-5, is EPEVTQTPSHQVTQMGQEVILRCVPISNHLYFYWYRQILGQKVEFLVSFYNNEISEKSEIFDDQFSVERPDGSNFTLKIRSTKLEDSAMYFCASKGLRSQPQHFGDGTRLSIL.

The chain carries TRBV4-1 and TRBJ1-1; D is undetermined. The V gene's germline CDR1 is MGHRA and CDR2 YSYEKL. The CDR3 length is 15 residues. V lost 1 base and J 0 bases, leaving 9 bases between the germline ends. The CDR3 reads CASSQALSMNTEAFF. Written as DNA, the CDR3 is TGCGCCAGCAGCCAAGCACTTTCCATGAACACTGAAGCTTTCTTT.

The chain recombines TRBV28 with TRBJ2-2, with D perhaps TRBD2 (6 bases). Germline-derived CDR1 and CDR2 are MDHEN and SYDVKM. This CDR3 comprises 15 residues. V shed 5 bases and J shed 6 bases, with 16 bases lying between them. CDR3: CASSIDPPGAGELFF. The CDR3 DNA follows: TGTGCCAGCAGTATAGACCCGCCGGGGGCCGGGGAGCTGTTTTTT.

This chain uses TRBV28 with TRBJ1-1; D unresolved. The CDR3 contains 13 residues. V gave up 2 bases and J gave up 1 base, with 5 bases separating them. Germline CDR1 MDHEN, CDR2 SYDVKM. In DNA form, the CDR3 reads TGTGCCAGCAGTTTAATCAAGAACACTGAAGCTTTCTTT. It codes for CASSLIKNTEAFF.

The J gene is TRBJ1-5, the V gene TRBV20-1; the D gene is possibly TRBD1 (5 bases). V was pared by 3 bases and J by 6 bases, with 9 bases between. The CDR3 runs to 12 residues. CDR1 and CDR2 from the germline V gene are DFQATT and SNEGSKA (reference sequence). The DNA for the CDR3 is TGCAGTGCTAGTATAGGGGTTCAGCCCCAGCATTTT. Its protein is CSASIGVQPQHF.

The J gene is TRBJ2-7, the V gene TRBV7-9, with a tentative D call TRBD2 (6 bases). Trimming cost V 1 base and J 5 bases, with 18 bases left between them. In germline, CDR1 is SEHNR, CDR2 FQNEAQ (reference sequence). The CDR3 runs to 16 residues. In DNA form, the CDR3 reads TGTGCCAGCAGCTTAGACGGGGGAGTGGGTCTCGACGAGCAGTACTTC. It codes for CASSLDGGVGLDEQYF.

The chain uses TRBV28 and TRBJ1-6; TRBD1 agrees at 8 bases. Trimming at V came to 9 bases and at J to 3 bases, leaving 7 bases not matched to a gene. The CDR3 runs to 15 residues. Germline CDR1 MDHEN, CDR2 SYDVKM. This CDR3 reads CASLGQGFYNSPLHF. Written as DNA, the CDR3 is TGTGCCAGTCTCGGACAGGGCTTCTATAATTCACCCCTCCACTTT.

The V and J genes are TRBV28 and TRBJ2-5; no reliable D call. Looked up from germline, CDR1 is MDHEN and CDR2 is SYDVKM. The CDR3 is 14 amino acids. The germline V and J ends were trimmed by 7 bases and 0 bases, with 12 bases remaining between them. The CDR3 coding sequence is TGTGCCAGCACCCTGACTTTGTACCAAGAGACCCAGTACTTC. It translates to CASTLTLYQETQYF.

The table lists this clone with a count of one. The chain uses TRBV6-2 or TRBV6-3 and TRBJ1-6, with D perhaps matching TRBD1 (5 bases). The CDR3 spans 15 residues. Trimming shortened V by 0 bases and J by 6 bases, and 9 bases separated the two germline ends. Germline V CDR1 and CDR2: MNHEY, SVGEGT. The CDR3 is CASSYSTGFNSPLHF. CDR3 nucleotide sequence: TGTGCCAGCAGTTACTCCACAGGATTTAATTCACCCCTCCACTTT.

The chain combines TRBV19 with TRBJ1-4; D may be TRBD1 (6 bases). The CDR3 extends over 15 amino acids. Trimming left V 3 bases short and J 4 bases short, with 12 bases between. CDR1 is LNHDA and CDR2 is SQIVND in the germline V gene (reference sequence). The CDR3 region has the DNA TGTGCCAGTAGTATCCTAGGGGGTGATAATGAAAAACTGTTTTTT. Encoded protein: CASSILGGDNEKLFF.

The genes are TRBV6-5 and TRBJ2-2; D not resolved. CDR3 length: 14 amino acids. V dropped 6 bases and J dropped 2 bases, with 10 bases sitting between them. The germline gives CDR1 MNHEY, CDR2 SVGAGI. The CDR3: CASRGRVNTGELFF. As DNA, the CDR3 is TGTGCCAGCAGGGGAAGGGTTAACACCGGGGAGCTGTTTTTT.

The genes are TRBV28 and TRBJ1-2; D is ambiguous. The germline CDR1 and CDR2 sequences are MDHEN and SYDVKM. Between the trimmed V and J ends, which lost 5 bases and 5 bases, there was a span of 15 bases. The CDR3 contains 14 residues. The CDR3 bases are TGTGCCAGCAGTACACAGAGACCTCCTTATGGCTACACCTTC. Its protein is CASSTQRPPYGYTF.

The chain couples TRBV7-8 to TRBJ1-3, with a possible D match to TRBD1 (6 bases). The V end was cut by 5 bases, the J end by 1 base, with 12 bases between. Looked up from germline, CDR1 is SGHVS and CDR2 is FQNEAQ. The CDR3 is made up of 15 amino acids. As DNA, the CDR3 is TGTGCCAGCAGCCCAGGGGCGGGGTCTGGAAACACCATATATTTT. It yields the protein CASSPGAGSGNTIYF.

The chain employs TRBV30 and TRBJ2-5, with no clear D. With 2 bases removed from V and 5 bases from J, the gap between germline ends came to 6 bases. Germline values: CDR1 GTSNPN, CDR2 SVGIG (reference sequence). CDR3 length equals 11 residues. Written as DNA, the CDR3 is TGTGCCTGGAGTTCCGCGGAGACCCAGTACTTC. As protein: CAWSSAETQYF.

This clone showed up just once. This chain uses TRBV29-1 with TRBJ1-2; D not certain. Trimming pared 7 bases from V and 5 bases from J, leaving 11 bases between. Germline V lookup: CDR1 SQVTM, CDR2 ANQGSEA. The CDR3 contains 11 residues. This chain's CDR3 is CSAEDGYGYTF. CDR3 bases: TGCAGCGCCGAAGACGGATATGGCTACACCTTC.